This T cell receptor beta chain was profiled in a study of PD-1 blockade in classical Hodgkin lymphoma. On the study more broadly: Once every 2 weeks, patients received intravenous nivolumab at 3 mg/kg. Study outcomes and limitations: By C4D1 there was a significant rise in CD4+ TCR diversity but not in CD8+ TCR diversity. After ASCT, patients who started nivolumab under 1 year later were excluded.

V was clipped by 3 bases and J by 2 bases; unmatched bases: 2. Germline-derived CDR1 and CDR2 are SGHDT and YYEEEE. The CDR3 sequence is 13 residues long. Produced via immunoSEQ multiplex PCR; TCRdb's table is partial and in-frame only. The sample consists of over 50,000 clones, approximately 86% of them appearing once. Time point specified: cycle 4 day 1 (C4D1), after less than 7 weeks of nivolumab. Each patient's relapse followed autologous stem cell transplantation, and brentuximab vedotin exposure varied. Complete response, partial response or progressive disease constituted the best response categories observed. Note on this clone: The antigen is not known.

The TCR sequence derives from a human donor with classical Hodgkin lymphoma. The material sequenced was peripheral blood mononuclear cells (PBMCs), taken before the fourth cycle of nivolumab. The chain links TRBV5-6 to TRBJ2-7; 7 bases align to TRBD1. The CDR3, as DNA: TGTGCCAGCAGCTCGGGACAGACCTACGAGCAGTACTTC. It yields the protein CASSSGQTYEQYF. The entire variable domain, with the rest obtained from reference TRBV5-6 and TRBJ2-7, is as follows: DAGVTQSPTHLIKTRGQQVTLRCSPKSGHDTVSWYQQALGQGPQFIFQYYEEEERQRGNFPDRFSGHQFPNYSSELNVNALLLGDSALYLCASSSGQTYEQYFGPGTRLTVT.